This T cell receptor (beta chain) comes out of a study of cytomegalovirus exposure and HLA in healthy donors. Study results and limitations: The listing of 150 to 200 TCR beta chains classed them as cytomegalovirus-associated.

This PCR relied on a set of 60 Vbeta primers and 13 Jbeta primers. Measured with immunoSEQ multiplex PCR; TCRdb has only the in-frame clones, and not every one. The sample lists 200,000 to 250,000 clones; roughly 80% were seen once. Only one count was recorded for this clone. Its antigen is undetermined. The TCR was taken from a man under 40 in good health and CMV-seronegative. The sample was PBMCs.

As DNA, the CDR3 is TGCGCCAGCAGCTTGGCCGCGGGGACGAACACTGAAGCTTTCTTT. Protein product: CASSLAAGTNTEAFF. The chain carries TRBV5-1 and TRBJ1-1; possible D gene TRBD1, 5 bases. The ends were cut back, 0 bases at V and 1 base at J, with 10 bases in the middle. Per germline, CDR1 SGHRS and CDR2 YFSETQ. This CDR3 comprises 15 residues. Using reference TRBV5-1 and TRBJ1-1 for the parts outside the CDR3, the full variable domain is KAGVTQTPRYLIKTRGQQVTLSCSPISGHRSVSWYQQTPGQGLQFLFEYFSETQRNKGNFPGRFSGRQFSNSRSEMNVSTLELGDSALYLCASSLAAGTNTEAFFGQGTRLTVV.